This T cell receptor beta chain was recorded in a study of blood T cell repertoires in COVID-19. Germline values: CDR1 MGHRA, CDR2 YSYEKL. This CDR3 comprises 16 residues. Trimming took 4 bases from V and 0 from J, leaving 13 bases between them. Using immunoSEQ multiplex PCR, the repertoire was profiled, and TCRdb retains in-frame clones only, with some absent. Of 150,000 to 200,000 clones in the sample, 65% to 85% were seen once. Specimen: peripheral blood. This receptor was identified in a human donor with acute or convalescent COVID-19. The donor label of this sample is uncertain. The J gene is TRBJ2-1, the V gene TRBV4-1; D gene ambiguous. CDR3 loop: CASSPLAASSYNEQFF. CDR3 DNA sequence: TGCGCCAGCAGCCCATTAGCTGCGAGCTCCTACAATGAGCAGTTCTTC.